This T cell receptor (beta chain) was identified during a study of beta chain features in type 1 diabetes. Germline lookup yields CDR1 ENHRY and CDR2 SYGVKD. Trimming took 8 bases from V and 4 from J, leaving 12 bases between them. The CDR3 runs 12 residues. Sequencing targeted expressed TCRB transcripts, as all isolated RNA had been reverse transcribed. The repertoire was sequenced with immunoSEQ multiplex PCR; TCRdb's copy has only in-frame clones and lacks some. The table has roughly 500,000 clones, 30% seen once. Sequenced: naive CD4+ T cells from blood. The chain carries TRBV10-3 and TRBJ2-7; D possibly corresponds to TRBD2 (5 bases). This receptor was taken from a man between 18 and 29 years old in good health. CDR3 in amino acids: CAIGGTAYEQYF. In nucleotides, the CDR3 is TGTGCCATCGGAGGAACAGCTTACGAGCAGTACTTC.